This T cell receptor (beta chain) is from a study of technical replicates of blood from several donors. This table comes from immunoSEQ multiplex PCR, and its TCRdb copy is limited to in-frame clones, with some not included. The repertoire has some 56,000 clones, more than 90% of them found once; the top ten carry about 3%. Germline CDR1 and CDR2: MNHEY and SVGAGI. The CDR3 length is 15 residues. Trimming removed 0 bases at V and 3 bases at J, with 11 bases between. The clonotype was recovered from a human donor in good health. Some clones in this sample may be carry-over from other donors' samples. Source material: PBMCs. The chain links TRBV6-5 to TRBJ1-1, with TRBD1 as a possible D gene (5 bases). The CDR3 sequence: CASSYSRWGDTEAFF. The CDR3, as DNA: TGTGCCAGCAGTTACTCGAGATGGGGGGACACTGAAGCTTTCTTT.